This TCR beta chain was documented in a study of cytotoxic CD8 clonotypes in ibrutinib-treated CLL. In the study overall: A mean of around 270,000 productive templates and just under 95,000 productive rearrangements was obtained per sample. Notes on the study in general: Whereas clonality rose at ibrutinib response, it declined toward baseline at progression. Contraction or stability on treatment was seen for public clonotypes, which were uncommon. Different sampling times were used for sustained-remission and progressing patients.

In the case of this clone: Its antigen is as yet unknown.

The CDR3 contains 13 residues. Trimming removed 3 bases at V and 7 bases at J, with 9 bases between. Germline V gene lookup returns CDR1 LNHDA and CDR2 SQIVND (reference sequence). Measured with immunoSEQ multiplex PCR; TCRdb has only the in-frame clones, and not every one. The sample yields 130,000 or so clones, 77% seen once. The sequence was collected from a human donor with chronic lymphocytic leukemia. Sample: PBMCs, taken after 12 months of ibrutinib treatment. The chain carries TRBV19 and TRBJ2-2; D might be TRBD2 (5 bases). The CDR3 nucleotides are TGTGCCAGTAGTATCGGGGTAGGCGGGGAGCTGTTTTTT. Amino acid sequence: CASSIGVGGELFF. Combining the CDR3 with reference TRBV19 and TRBJ2-2 gives the whole variable domain DGGITQSPKYLFRKEGQNVTLSCEQNLNHDAMYWYRQDPGQGLRLIYYSQIVNDFQKGDIAEGYSVSREKKESFPLTVTSAQKNPTAFYLCASSIGVGGELFFGEGSRLTVL.